This T cell receptor (beta chain) was sequenced during a study of blood T cell repertoires in COVID-19 (dated by TCRdb to 2019 to 2021). Study-level background: Samples from collaborators originated in the United States, Italy and Spain and spanned both the acute and convalescent phases of COVID-19. The material from the prospective study consisted of cDNA or gDNA derived from T cells, B-cell-depleted T cells, or PBMCs. The dataset comprised deeply sampled blood TCRbeta repertoires from subjects exposed to, actively infected with, or recovered from COVID-19. The repertoires were released in a freely available public database meant as a resource for research on the immune response to SARS-CoV-2. The samples were drawn from two sources: the first 160 participants of the ongoing ImmuneRACE study, and 950 to 1,500 subjects contributed by 6 global collaborators. A de-identified subject ID, COVID-19 status, age in years and sex were almost always included in the sample metadata. Where available, HLA class I and class II types were taken from metadata supplied by the sample provider and were not determined by assay-based typing.

The immunoSEQ Assay, a bias-controlled multiplex PCR, was used to amplify TCRbeta CDR3 regions from genomic DNA. Regarding the original processing steps: The number of nucleated cells in each sample was estimated by amplification of reference gene primers within the assay. Sequence reads were collapsed and filtered to measure the absolute abundance of every unique TCRbeta CDR3 rearrangement. For each sample, productive Simpson clonality was calculated as the square root of Simpson's diversity index over productive rearrangements. TCRdb retrieved this table from immuneACCESS and kept in-frame rearrangements only. Not all clones are present; in checked studies, unresolved V genes account for under half, and no reason is known for the remainder. D and trimming were read from the DNA, whereas the V and J calls and clone size are those reported in that table. This sample gives about 180,000 clones in total; roughly four fifths of them show up just once. About 7.1% of the sample rests with the top ten.

Overall results and qualifications from the work: Clinical and demographic metadata were provided uncurated, with the amount varying by source and participant.

The CDR3 contains 13 residues, cysteine and phenylalanine counted. This entry keeps only the CDR3 DNA: 39 bases, framed from base 1. CDR1 is given as SGHRS and CDR2 as YFSETQ, both from the germline V gene. The junction shows trimming of 2 bases on V and 4 bases on J, plus 8 bases between the germline ends. One collaborating source in Seattle enrolled patients while the patients were actively infected and followed the patients over time throughout the course of disease. Whole blood was collected in K2EDTA tubes by collaborating institutions according to the institutions' own protocols. For TCRbeta analysis, collaborators shipped samples in one of three forms: frozen whole blood, isolated PBMCs, or DNA extracted from either of those sample types. Remarks on this clone: Its cognate antigen has yet to be identified. No much larger clone exists at a distance of one base, and base qualities are not known.

The sequence links TRBV5-1 to TRBJ2-3; TRBD2 is a weak D gene call, 6 bases matching. This clonotype was sampled from a woman between 70 and 85 years old with COVID-19, enrolled during active disease. Input material: peripheral blood. The DNA reads as follows: TGCGCCAGCAGCTTCACTAGCCCAGATACGCAGTATTTT. This is translated as CASSFTSPDTQYF.